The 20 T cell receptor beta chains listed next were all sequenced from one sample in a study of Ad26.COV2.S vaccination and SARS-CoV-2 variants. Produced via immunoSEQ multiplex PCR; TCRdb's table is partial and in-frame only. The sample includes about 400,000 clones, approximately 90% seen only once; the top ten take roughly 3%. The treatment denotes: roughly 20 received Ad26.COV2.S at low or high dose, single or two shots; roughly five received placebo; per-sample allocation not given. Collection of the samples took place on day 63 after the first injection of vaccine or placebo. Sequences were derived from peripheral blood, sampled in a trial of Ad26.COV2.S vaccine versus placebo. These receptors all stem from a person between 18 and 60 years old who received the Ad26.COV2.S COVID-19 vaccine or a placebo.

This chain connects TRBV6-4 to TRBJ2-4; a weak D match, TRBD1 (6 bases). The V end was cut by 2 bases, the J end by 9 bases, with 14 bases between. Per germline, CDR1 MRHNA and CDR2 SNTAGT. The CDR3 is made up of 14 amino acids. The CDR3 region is CASSDTDRSGIQYF. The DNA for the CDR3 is TGTGCCAGCAGTGACACCGACAGGTCCGGCATTCAGTACTTC.

The CDR3 spells CASGGGHPGELFF. In DNA form, the CDR3 reads TGTGCCAGCGGAGGGGGCCATCCCGGGGAGCTGTTTTTT. J is TRBJ2-2 and V is TRBV2; possibly TRBD1 for D (7 bases). V was pared by 8 bases and J by 6 bases, with 13 bases between. CDR1 is SNHLY and CDR2 is FYNNEI in the germline V gene. The CDR3 sequence is 13 residues long.

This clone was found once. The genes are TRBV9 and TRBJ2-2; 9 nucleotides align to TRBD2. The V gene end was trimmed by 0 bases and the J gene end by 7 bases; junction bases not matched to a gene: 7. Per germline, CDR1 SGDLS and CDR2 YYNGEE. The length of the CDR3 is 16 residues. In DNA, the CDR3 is TGTGCCAGCAGCGTAGCGGCTAGCGGGGATATCGGGGAGCTGTTTTTT. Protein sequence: CASSVAASGDIGELFF.

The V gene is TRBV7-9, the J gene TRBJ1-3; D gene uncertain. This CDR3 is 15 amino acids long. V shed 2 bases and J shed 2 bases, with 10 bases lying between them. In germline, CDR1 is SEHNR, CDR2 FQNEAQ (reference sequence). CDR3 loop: CASSLSTFPGNTIYF. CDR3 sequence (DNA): TGTGCCAGCAGCTTATCCACGTTCCCTGGAAACACCATATATTTT.

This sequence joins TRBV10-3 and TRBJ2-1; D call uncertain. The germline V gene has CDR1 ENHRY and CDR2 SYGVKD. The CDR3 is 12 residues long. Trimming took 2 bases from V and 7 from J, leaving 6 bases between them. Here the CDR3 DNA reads TGTGCCATCAGTGAGCCACTTAATGAGCAGTTCTTC. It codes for CAISEPLNEQFF.

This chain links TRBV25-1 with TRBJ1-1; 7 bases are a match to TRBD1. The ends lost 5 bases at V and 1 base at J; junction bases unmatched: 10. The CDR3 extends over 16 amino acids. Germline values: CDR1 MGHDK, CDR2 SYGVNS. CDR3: CASSRGTALWNTEAFF. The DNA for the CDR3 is TGTGCCAGCAGTAGGGGGACAGCCCTTTGGAACACTGAAGCTTTCTTT.

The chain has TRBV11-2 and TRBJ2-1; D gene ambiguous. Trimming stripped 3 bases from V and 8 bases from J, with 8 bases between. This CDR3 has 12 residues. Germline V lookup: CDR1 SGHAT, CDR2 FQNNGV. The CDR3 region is CASSLTGDEQFF. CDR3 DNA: TGTGCCAGCAGCTTGACGGGTGATGAGCAGTTCTTC.

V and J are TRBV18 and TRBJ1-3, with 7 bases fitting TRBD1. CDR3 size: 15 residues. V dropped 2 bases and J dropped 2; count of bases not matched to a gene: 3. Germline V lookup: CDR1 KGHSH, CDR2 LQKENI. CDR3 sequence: CASSPAGQPGNTIYF. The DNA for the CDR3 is TGTGCCAGCTCACCAGCGGGACAGCCTGGAAACACCATATATTTT.

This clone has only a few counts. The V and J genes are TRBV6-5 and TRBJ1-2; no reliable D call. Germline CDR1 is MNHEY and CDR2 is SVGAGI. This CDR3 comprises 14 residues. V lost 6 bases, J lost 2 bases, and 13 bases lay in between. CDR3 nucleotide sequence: TGTGCCAGCAGACCCCAAGGGCAGAACTATGGCTACACCTTC. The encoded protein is CASRPQGQNYGYTF.

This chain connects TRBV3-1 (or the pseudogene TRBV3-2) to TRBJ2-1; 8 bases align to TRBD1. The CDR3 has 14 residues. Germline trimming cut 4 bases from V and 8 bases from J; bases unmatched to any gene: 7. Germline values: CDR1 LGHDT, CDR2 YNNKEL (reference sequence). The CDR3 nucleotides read TGTGCCAGCAGCCCCTGGGACAGGCAGGATGAGCAGTTCTTC. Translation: CASSPWDRQDEQFF.

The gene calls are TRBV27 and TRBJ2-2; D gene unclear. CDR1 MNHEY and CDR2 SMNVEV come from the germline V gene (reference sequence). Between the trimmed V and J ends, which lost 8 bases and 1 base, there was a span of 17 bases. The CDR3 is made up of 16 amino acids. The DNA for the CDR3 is TGTGCCAGCCTACCGGGCAGTAACCTGAACACCGGGGAGCTGTTTTTT. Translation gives CASLPGSNLNTGELFF.

CDR3 sequence reads: CASSMMGQGTGELFF. Here the CDR3 DNA reads TGCGCCAGCAGTATGATGGGACAGGGGACCGGGGAGCTGTTTTTT. This chain joins TRBV5-1 and TRBJ2-2, with 10 nucleotides matching TRBD1. CDR1 SGHRS and CDR2 YFSETQ come from the germline V gene. J gave up 5 bases and V 5 bases, and 6 bases lay outside the gene matches. This CDR3 has 15 amino acids.

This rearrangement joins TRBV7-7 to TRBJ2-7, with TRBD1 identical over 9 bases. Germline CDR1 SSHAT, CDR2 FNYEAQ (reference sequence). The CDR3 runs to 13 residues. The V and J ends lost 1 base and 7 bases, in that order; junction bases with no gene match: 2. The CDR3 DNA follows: TGTGCCAGCAGCTTAGGACAGGGGGGAGAGCAGTACTTC. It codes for CASSLGQGGEQYF.

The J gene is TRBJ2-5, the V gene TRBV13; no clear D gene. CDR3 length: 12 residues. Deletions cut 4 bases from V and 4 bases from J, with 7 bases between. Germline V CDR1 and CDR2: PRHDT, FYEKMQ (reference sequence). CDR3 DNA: TGTGCCAGCAGCTCCGAGAGAGAGACCCAGTACTTC. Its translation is CASSSERETQYF.

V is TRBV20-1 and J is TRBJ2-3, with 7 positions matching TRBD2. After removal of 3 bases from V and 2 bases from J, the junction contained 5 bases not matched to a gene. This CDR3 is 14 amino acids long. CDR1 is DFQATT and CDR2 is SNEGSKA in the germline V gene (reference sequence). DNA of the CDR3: TGCAGTGCTAGTGCCGGGGGGACCACAGATACGCAGTATTTT. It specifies CSASAGGTTDTQYF.

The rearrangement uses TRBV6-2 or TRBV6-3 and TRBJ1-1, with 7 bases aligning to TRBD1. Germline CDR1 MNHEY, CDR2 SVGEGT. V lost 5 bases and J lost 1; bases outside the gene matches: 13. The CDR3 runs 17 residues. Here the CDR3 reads CASSAGTAPLGNTEAFF. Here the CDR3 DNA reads TGTGCCAGCAGTGCCGGGACAGCTCCCTTAGGGAACACTGAAGCTTTCTTT.

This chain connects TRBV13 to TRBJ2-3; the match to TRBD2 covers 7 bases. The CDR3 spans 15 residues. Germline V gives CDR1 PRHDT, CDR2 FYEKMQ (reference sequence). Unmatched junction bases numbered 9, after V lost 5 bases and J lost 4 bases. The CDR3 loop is CASSPVGGMADTQYF. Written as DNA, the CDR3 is TGTGCCAGCAGCCCCGTGGGGGGGATGGCAGATACGCAGTATTTT.

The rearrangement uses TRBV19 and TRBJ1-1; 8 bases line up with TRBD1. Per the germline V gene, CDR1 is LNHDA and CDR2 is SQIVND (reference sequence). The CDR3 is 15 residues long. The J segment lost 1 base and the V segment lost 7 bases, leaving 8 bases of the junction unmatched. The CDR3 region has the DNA TGTGCCAGTACCCCCCGACAGGGGAAGAACACTGAAGCTTTCTTT. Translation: CASTPRQGKNTEAFF.

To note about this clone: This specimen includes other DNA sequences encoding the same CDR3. The CDR3 loop reads CASSLVSGETQYF. The CDR3, as DNA: TGTGCCAGCAGCTTAGTGAGCGGAGAGACCCAGTACTTC. This chain joins TRBV7-2 and TRBJ2-5, with a weak D call TRBD2 (5 bases). Per germline, CDR1 SGHTA and CDR2 FQGNSA. V gave up 1 base and J gave up 4 bases, with 7 bases separating them. The CDR3 consists of 13 residues.

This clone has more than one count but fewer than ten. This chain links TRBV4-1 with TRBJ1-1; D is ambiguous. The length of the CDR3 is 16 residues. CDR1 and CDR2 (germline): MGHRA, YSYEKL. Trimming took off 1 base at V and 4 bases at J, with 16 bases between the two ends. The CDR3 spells CASSQVTPPAGTEAFF. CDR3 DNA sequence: TGCGCCAGCAGCCAAGTAACCCCTCCGGCGGGCACTGAAGCTTTCTTT.